Presented here are 2 T cell receptor beta chains from one specimen sequenced in a study of blood T cell repertoires in COVID-19. The table came from immunoSEQ multiplex PCR; TCRdb's copy has only in-frame clones and leaves some out. The table shows 260,000 or so clones, with roughly 87% occurring only once. Input material: PBMCs or T cells enriched from blood (not recorded which). All receptors come from a woman younger than 45 with acute COVID-19.

The CDR3 sequence: CASSEGTGLEQFF. CDR3 nucleotides: TGTGCCAGCAGTGAGGGGACAGGGCTTGAGCAGTTCTTC. This chain connects TRBV2 to TRBJ2-1, with 9 bases aligning to TRBD1. The V gene's germline CDR1 is SNHLY and CDR2 FYNNEI. This CDR3 spans 13 amino acids. The J segment lost 9 bases and the V segment lost 3 bases, leaving 3 bases of the junction unmatched.

This sequence joins TRBV3-1 (or the pseudogene TRBV3-2) and TRBJ2-2; 11 positions agree with TRBD2. With V trimmed by 1 base and J by 2 bases, 6 bases remained unmatched. The CDR3 length is 18 residues. Looked up from germline, CDR1 is LGHDT and CDR2 is YNNKEL (reference sequence). CDR3 protein: CASSQGLAGGRNTGELFF. The CDR3 region has the DNA TGTGCCAGCAGCCAAGGGCTAGCGGGGGGCCGTAACACCGGGGAGCTGTTTTTT.